Presented here are 4 T cell receptor beta chains from one specimen sequenced in a study of blood T cell repertoires in COVID-19. Assay used: immunoSEQ multiplex PCR; TCRdb lists only in-frame clones, some missing. The sample includes roughly 260,000 clones, around 89% of them seen just once. Sequencing input: peripheral blood. Receptors originate from a man in his 60s who had recovered from COVID-19.

This clone has only one observation. The chain couples TRBV6-6 to TRBJ1-1; D is uncertain. The germline gives CDR1 MNHNY, CDR2 SVGAGI (reference sequence). Trimming removed 1 base at V and 0 bases at J, with 12 bases between. There are 16 residues in the CDR3. The CDR3 DNA reads TGTGCCAGCAGTTACTTGGGAGGGCTGATGAACACTGAAGCTTTCTTT. It specifies CASSYLGGLMNTEAFF.

The CDR3 sequence is CASRTRDSSYGYTF. In DNA, the CDR3 is TGTGCCAGCAGAACCAGGGATTCTAGCTATGGCTACACCTTC. The chain joins TRBV2 to TRBJ1-2; tentatively, D is TRBD1 (5 bases). The CDR3 has 14 amino acids. The V gene lost 6 bases and the J gene lost 4 bases, with 15 bases spanning the gap. The germline V gene has CDR1 SNHLY and CDR2 FYNNEI.

CDR3 sequence: CASSTLQGARYEQYF. In DNA form, the CDR3 reads TGTGCCAGCAGCACTCTACAGGGGGCGCGCTACGAGCAGTACTTC. The genes are TRBV13 and TRBJ2-7, with 9 positions matching TRBD1. V lost 5 bases, J lost 3 bases, and 8 bases stayed unmatched. The length of the CDR3 is 15 residues. CDR1 is PRHDT and CDR2 is FYEKMQ in the germline V gene (reference sequence).

The genes are TRBV15 and TRBJ1-5; TRBD1 might be the D (5 bases). CDR3 length: 14 residues. Germline V gene sequence: CDR1 LNHNV, CDR2 YYDKDF (reference sequence). V was shortened by 8 bases and J by 6 bases, with 17 bases between the two germline ends. The CDR3 reads CATHPGRTGQPQHF. DNA of the CDR3: TGTGCCACCCACCCAGGGAGGACGGGTCAGCCCCAGCATTTT.